The TCR beta chain under discussion was sequenced for a study of early stage breast cancer tumors. The CDR3 extends over 14 amino acids. Between the trimmed V and J ends, which lost 4 bases and 7 bases, there was a span of 16 bases. Germline values: CDR1 MGHRA, CDR2 YSYEKL. Method: immunoSEQ multiplex PCR; TCRdb's copy keeps in-frame clones and lacks some. Of fewer than 90,000 clones listed, around 85% are singletons. Specimen: blood. The rearrangement joins TRBV4-1 to TRBJ2-5; the D gene is possibly TRBD2 (6 bases). The sequence was obtained from a person aged 55 to 75 with breast cancer. CDR3 DNA sequence: TGCGCCAGCAGCCCGGGACTCGCGGAGGGGACCCAGTACTTC. Amino acids: CASSPGLAEGTQYF.